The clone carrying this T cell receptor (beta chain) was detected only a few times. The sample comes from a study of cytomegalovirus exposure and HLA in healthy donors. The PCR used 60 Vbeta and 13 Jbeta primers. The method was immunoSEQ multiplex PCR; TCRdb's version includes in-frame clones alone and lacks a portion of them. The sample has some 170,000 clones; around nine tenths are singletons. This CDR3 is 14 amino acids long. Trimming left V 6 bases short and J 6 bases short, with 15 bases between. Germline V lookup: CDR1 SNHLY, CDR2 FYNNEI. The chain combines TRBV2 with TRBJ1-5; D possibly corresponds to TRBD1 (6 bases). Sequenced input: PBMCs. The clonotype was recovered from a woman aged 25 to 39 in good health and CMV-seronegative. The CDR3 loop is CASSSQGSSQPQHF. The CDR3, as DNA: TGTGCCAGCAGCAGTCAGGGGAGTAGTCAGCCCCAGCATTTT.